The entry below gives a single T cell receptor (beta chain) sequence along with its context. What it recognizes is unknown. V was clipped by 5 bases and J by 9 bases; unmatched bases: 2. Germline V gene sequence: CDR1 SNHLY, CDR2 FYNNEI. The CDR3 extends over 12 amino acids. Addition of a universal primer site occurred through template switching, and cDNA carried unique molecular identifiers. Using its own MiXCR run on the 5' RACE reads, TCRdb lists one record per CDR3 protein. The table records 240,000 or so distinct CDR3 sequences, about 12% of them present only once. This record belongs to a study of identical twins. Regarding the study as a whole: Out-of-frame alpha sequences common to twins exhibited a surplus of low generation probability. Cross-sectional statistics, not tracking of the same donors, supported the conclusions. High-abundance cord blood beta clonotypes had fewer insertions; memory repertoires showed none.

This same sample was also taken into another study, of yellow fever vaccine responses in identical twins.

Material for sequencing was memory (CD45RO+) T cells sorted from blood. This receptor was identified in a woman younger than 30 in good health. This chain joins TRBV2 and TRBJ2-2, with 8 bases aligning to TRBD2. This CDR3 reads CASSLAGWELFF. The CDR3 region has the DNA TGTGCCAGCAGTCTAGCGGGCTGGGAGCTGTTTTTT. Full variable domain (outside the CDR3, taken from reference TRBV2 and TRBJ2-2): EPEVTQTPSHQVTQMGQEVILRCVPISNHLYFYWYRQILGQKVEFLVSFYNNEISEKSEIFDDQFSVERPDGSNFTLKIRSTKLEDSAMYFCASSLAGWELFFGEGSRLTVL.